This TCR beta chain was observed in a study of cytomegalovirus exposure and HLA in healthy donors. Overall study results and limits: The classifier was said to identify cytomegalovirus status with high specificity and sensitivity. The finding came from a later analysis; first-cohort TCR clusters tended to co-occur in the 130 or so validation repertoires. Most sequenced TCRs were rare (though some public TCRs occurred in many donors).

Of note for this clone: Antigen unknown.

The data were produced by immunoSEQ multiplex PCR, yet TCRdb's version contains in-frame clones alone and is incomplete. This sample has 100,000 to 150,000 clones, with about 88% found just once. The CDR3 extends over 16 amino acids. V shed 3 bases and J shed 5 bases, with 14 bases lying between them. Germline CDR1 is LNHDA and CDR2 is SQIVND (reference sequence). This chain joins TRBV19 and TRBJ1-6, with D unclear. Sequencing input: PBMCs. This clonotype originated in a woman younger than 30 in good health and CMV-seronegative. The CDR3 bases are TGTGCCAGTAGTATTCCCGGTAAAGCCCATAATTCACCCCTCCACTTT. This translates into CASSIPGKAHNSPLHF. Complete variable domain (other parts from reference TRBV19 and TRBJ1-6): DGGITQSPKYLFRKEGQNVTLSCEQNLNHDAMYWYRQDPGQGLRLIYYSQIVNDFQKGDIAEGYSVSREKKESFPLTVTSAQKNPTAFYLCASSIPGKAHNSPLHFGNGTRLTVT.